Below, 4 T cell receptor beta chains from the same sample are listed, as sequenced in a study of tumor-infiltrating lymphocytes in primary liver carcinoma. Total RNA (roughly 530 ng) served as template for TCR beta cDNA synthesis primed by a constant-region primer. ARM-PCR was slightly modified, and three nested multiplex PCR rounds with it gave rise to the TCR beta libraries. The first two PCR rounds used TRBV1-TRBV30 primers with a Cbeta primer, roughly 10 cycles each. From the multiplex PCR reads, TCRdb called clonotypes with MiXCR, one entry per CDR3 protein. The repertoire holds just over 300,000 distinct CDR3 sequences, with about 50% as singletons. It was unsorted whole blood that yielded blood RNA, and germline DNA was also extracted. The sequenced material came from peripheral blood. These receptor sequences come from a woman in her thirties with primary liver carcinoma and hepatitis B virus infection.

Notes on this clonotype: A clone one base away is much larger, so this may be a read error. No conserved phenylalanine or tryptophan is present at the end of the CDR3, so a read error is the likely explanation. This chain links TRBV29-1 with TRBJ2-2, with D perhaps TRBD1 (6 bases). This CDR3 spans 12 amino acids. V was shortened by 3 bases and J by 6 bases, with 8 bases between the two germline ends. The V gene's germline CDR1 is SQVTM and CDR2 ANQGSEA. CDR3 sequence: CSVDRGAGELFY. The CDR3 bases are TGCAGCGTTGACAGGGGAGCCGGGGAGCTGTTTTAT.

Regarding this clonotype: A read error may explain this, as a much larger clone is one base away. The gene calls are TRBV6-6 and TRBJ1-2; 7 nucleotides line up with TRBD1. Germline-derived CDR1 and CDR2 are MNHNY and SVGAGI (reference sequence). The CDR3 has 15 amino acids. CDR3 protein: CASSSRTGINYVYTF. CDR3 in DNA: TGTGCCAGCAGCTCAAGGACAGGAATCAACTATGTCTACACCTTC.

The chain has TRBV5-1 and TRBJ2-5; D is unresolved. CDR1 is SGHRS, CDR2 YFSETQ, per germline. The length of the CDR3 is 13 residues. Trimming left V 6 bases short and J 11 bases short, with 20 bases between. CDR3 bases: TGCGCCAGCACCCTTCCCGTGACGGCGATACAGTACTTC. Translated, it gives CASTLPVTAIQYF.

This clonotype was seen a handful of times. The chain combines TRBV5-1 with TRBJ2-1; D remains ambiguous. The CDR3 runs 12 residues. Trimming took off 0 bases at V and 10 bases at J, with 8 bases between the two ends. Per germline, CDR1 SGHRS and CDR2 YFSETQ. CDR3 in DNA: TGCGCCAGCAGCTTGGAGATTGGGGAGCAGTTCTTC. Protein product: CASSLEIGEQFF.